The sequence of this T cell receptor (beta chain) was determined in a study of PD-1 blockade in classical Hodgkin lymphoma. The V gene's germline CDR1 is LNHDA and CDR2 SQIVND (reference sequence). V lost 6 bases and J lost 2; bases outside the gene matches: 3. CDR3 length: 15 amino acids. General study findings and limits: Relative to healthy donors, newly diagnosed patients reportedly had lower baseline TCR diversity, which was reported as lower still in relapsed/refractory patients. Significantly greater TCR diversity emerged by C4D1 in CD4+ cells but not CD8+ cells. Whoever responded completely had baseline diversity much like that seen in newly diagnosed patients. Initiation of nivolumab under 1 year after ASCT led to exclusion of patients.

On this clone itself: What it recognizes is unknown.

Assay used: immunoSEQ multiplex PCR; TCRdb lists only in-frame clones, some missing. Found here are tens of thousands of clones, around nine tenths of them singletons; the top ten hold approximately 2.9%. The time point: cycle 4 day 1 (C4D1), after around six weeks of nivolumab. Each patient experienced a relapse that followed autologous stem cell transplantation, and brentuximab vedotin exposure varied. This specimen was peripheral blood mononuclear cells (PBMCs), taken before the fourth cycle of nivolumab. The chain is built from TRBV19 and TRBJ2-2; 10 bases map to TRBD1. The sequence was collected from a human donor with classical Hodgkin lymphoma. CDR3 DNA: TGTGCCAGTAGCCCGACAGGGGGCAACACCGGGGAGCTGTTTTTT. It is translated as CASSPTGGNTGELFF.